Below are 9 T cell receptor beta chains sequenced from a single sample in a study of blood T cell repertoires in COVID-19. Measured with immunoSEQ multiplex PCR; TCRdb has only the in-frame clones, and not every one. This sample has approximately 330,000 clones; 87% occur once, and the top ten carry 9.5% to 10%. Source material: peripheral blood. These receptors originate from a man under 40 with COVID-19, enrolled during active disease.

In this sample, this clone turned up a few times. This chain joins TRBV18 and TRBJ2-7; TRBD1 matches at 8 bases. Germline lookup yields CDR1 KGHSH and CDR2 LQKENI. With V trimmed by 3 bases and J by 2 bases, 3 bases remained unmatched. The CDR3 loop spans 14 amino acids. CDR3 sequence (DNA): TGTGCCAGCTCACCGGGACAGGAAGCCTACGAGCAGTACTTC. Its protein is CASSPGQEAYEQYF.

CDR3 protein: CASSYNLGGRRFF. CDR3 coding DNA: TGTGCCAGCAGTTACAATCTTGGAGGACGCAGGTTCTTC. The chain combines TRBV6-5 with TRBJ2-1; D may be TRBD2 (5 bases). Germline lookup yields CDR1 MNHEY and CDR2 SVGAGI. The V end lost 2 bases, the J end lost 15 bases, and 17 bases lay between the germline ends. The CDR3 has 13 amino acids.

This chain joins TRBV6-2 or TRBV6-3 and TRBJ2-3; 9 nucleotides match TRBD1. Germline CDR1 and CDR2: MNHEY and SVGEGT. The ends lost 5 bases at V and 2 bases at J; junction bases unmatched: 5. The CDR3 has 15 amino acids. The CDR3 loop is CASSSRQGVTDTQYF. CDR3 DNA: TGTGCCAGCAGTAGCCGACAGGGGGTCACAGATACGCAGTATTTT.

CDR3: CASSLWDRSADTQYF. The CDR3 coding sequence is TGTGCCAGCAGTTTATGGGACAGGTCGGCAGATACGCAGTATTTT. The chain couples TRBV28 to TRBJ2-3, with TRBD1 matching over 7 bases. The CDR3 runs to 15 residues. The V gene's germline CDR1 is MDHEN and CDR2 SYDVKM. V lost 0 bases, J lost 4 bases, and 4 bases stayed unmatched.

This rearrangement joins TRBV20-1 to TRBJ2-1, with D possibly matching TRBD1 (6 bases). The germline gives CDR1 DFQATT, CDR2 SNEGSKA (reference sequence). The V end lost 3 bases, the J end lost 2 bases, and 14 bases lay between the germline ends. The CDR3 runs 15 residues. The CDR3 region is CSASHGWGPYNEQFF. The CDR3 coding sequence is TGCAGTGCTAGTCACGGGTGGGGGCCCTACAATGAGCAGTTCTTC.

V usage is TRBV29-1 and J usage is TRBJ1-3; 7 bases are a match to TRBD1. Germline CDR1 SQVTM, CDR2 ANQGSEA. The CDR3 sequence is 14 residues long. V was clipped by 4 bases and J by 0 bases; unmatched bases: 3. Here the CDR3 DNA reads TGCAGCGTTGGGCAGGGGGGCTCTGGAAACACCATATATTTT. As protein: CSVGQGGSGNTIYF.

The chain has TRBV27 and TRBJ2-1, with 7 bases matching TRBD2. Germline assignment: CDR1 MNHEY and CDR2 SMNVEV (reference sequence). The junction had 3 bases not matched to a gene; V was cut back by 2 bases and J by 2 bases. The CDR3 is 15 residues long. The CDR3 bases are TGTGCCAGCAGTTTAACTAGCGTTACCTACAATGAGCAGTTCTTC. Amino acid sequence: CASSLTSVTYNEQFF.

The chain joins TRBV2 to TRBJ1-4, with D tentatively TRBD1 (6 bases). The CDR3 loop spans 13 amino acids. V lost 7 bases and J 5 bases, leaving 11 bases between the germline ends. Germline lookup yields CDR1 SNHLY and CDR2 FYNNEI. The CDR3 sequence is CASKRTVNEKLFF. The CDR3 region has the DNA TGTGCCAGCAAAAGGACAGTAAATGAAAAACTGTTTTTT.

This chain uses TRBV27 with TRBJ1-2; 10 bases align to TRBD1. V was pared by 0 bases and J by 3 bases, with 1 base of the junction left unmatched. The CDR3 sequence is 15 residues long. Looked up from germline, CDR1 is MNHEY and CDR2 is SMNVEV (reference sequence). The CDR3 region is CASSLSGTGDYGYTF. Here the CDR3 DNA reads TGTGCCAGCAGTTTATCAGGGACAGGGGACTATGGCTACACCTTC.